This T cell receptor (beta chain) was retrieved from a study of PD-L1 blockade in urothelial cancer. Study information: Blood was tested 3 weeks (second dose) and 6 weeks into treatment. The study recovered a median of roughly 150,000 T cells per blood sample.

Patient disease was locally advanced or metastatic urothelial carcinoma. The method was immunoSEQ multiplex PCR; TCRdb's version includes in-frame clones alone and lacks a portion of them. The sample records 50,000 to 60,000 clones, around 84% being singletons. V was pared by 5 bases and J by 2 bases, with 5 bases of the junction left unmatched. The CDR3 loop spans 15 amino acids. Looked up from germline, CDR1 is SGHRS and CDR2 is YFSETQ. Sequencing used PBMCs, obtained around atezolizumab (anti-PD-L1) treatment. The rearrangement joins TRBV5-1 to TRBJ1-2, with TRBD1 matching 11 bases. This clonotype was obtained from a man aged 45-65 years with urothelial cancer. CDR3 amino acids: CASSWTGGVNYGYTF. The CDR3 nucleotides are TGCGCCAGCAGTTGGACAGGGGGCGTAAACTATGGCTACACCTTC. The entire variable domain, with the rest obtained from reference TRBV5-1 and TRBJ1-2, is as follows: KAGVTQTPRYLIKTRGQQVTLSCSPISGHRSVSWYQQTPGQGLQFLFEYFSETQRNKGNFPGRFSGRQFSNSRSEMNVSTLELGDSALYLCASSWTGGVNYGYTFGSGTRLTVV.